Following are 30 T cell receptor beta chains from one sample sequenced in a study of technical replicates of blood from a few donors. The data were produced by immunoSEQ multiplex PCR, yet TCRdb's version contains in-frame clones alone and is incomplete. The data contain more than 90,000 clones, roughly 96% of them singletons. The sequencing input was T cells isolated from PBMCs. The receptors here all came from a human donor in good health.

The rearrangement joins TRBV6-1 to TRBJ2-7; perhaps TRBD2 as D (5 bases). Germline assignment: CDR1 MNHNS and CDR2 SASEGT. The V and J ends lost 7 bases and 2 bases respectively, with 15 bases between them. This CDR3 contains 14 residues. The CDR3 spells CASIGGTPTYEQYF. CDR3 in DNA: TGTGCCAGCATCGGAGGCACCCCCACCTACGAGCAGTACTTC.

The V call is TRBV14, the J call TRBJ2-3; TRBD1 agrees at 8 bases. The CDR3 totals 15 residues. Germline values: CDR1 SGHDN, CDR2 FVKESK. V gave up 1 base and J gave up 4 bases; unmatched junction bases: 4. The CDR3 loop reads CASSQGTGRSDTQYF. The CDR3 bases are TGTGCCAGCAGCCAAGGGACAGGGCGATCAGATACGCAGTATTTT.

The chain joins TRBV29-1 to TRBJ1-2; 10 nucleotides align to TRBD1. Germline CDR1 and CDR2: SQVTM and ANQGSEA. V lost 6 bases and J lost 6; bases outside the gene matches: 7. The CDR3 runs to 13 residues. CDR3 sequence reads: CSVYRQGANGYTF. CDR3 bases: TGCAGCGTGTACCGACAGGGGGCAAATGGCTACACCTTC.

The rearrangement joins TRBV13 to TRBJ2-6; TRBD1 aligns across 9 bases. There are 16 residues in the CDR3. Germline CDR1 is PRHDT and CDR2 is FYEKMQ (reference sequence). The J segment lost 4 bases and the V segment lost 5 bases, leaving 6 bases of the junction unmatched. CDR3 in amino acids: CASSTGTGPGANVLTF. The CDR3 nucleotides are TGTGCCAGCAGCACCGGGACAGGGCCAGGGGCCAACGTCCTGACTTTC.

The chain has TRBV7-8 and TRBJ1-2; D perhaps matches TRBD1 (5 bases). The ends were cut back, 5 bases at V and 3 bases at J, with 10 bases in the middle. The CDR3 totals 13 residues. Germline V gene sequence: CDR1 SGHVS, CDR2 FQNEAQ. CDR3 protein: CASSQGFDYGYTF. CDR3 sequence (DNA): TGTGCCAGCAGCCAGGGATTCGACTATGGCTACACCTTC.

The table lists this clone with a count of one. The chain is built from TRBV7-9 and TRBJ2-3; the D gene is possibly TRBD1 (7 bases). CDR1 is SEHNR, CDR2 FQNEAQ, per germline (reference sequence). V lost 5 bases to trimming and J lost 2 bases, with 23 bases between them. The CDR3 is 18 amino acids. For the CDR3, the DNA is TGTGCCAGCAGCCCCCTGGCAGGTGACAGGGAGGCCACAGATACGCAGTATTTT. Its protein product is CASSPLAGDREATDTQYF.

V gene TRBV5-1 combines with J gene TRBJ1-1; tentatively, D is TRBD1 (5 bases). CDR3 length: 16 residues. Germline V lookup: CDR1 SGHRS, CDR2 YFSETQ. The ends were cut back, 0 bases at V and 0 bases at J, with 12 bases in the middle. As DNA, the CDR3 is TGCGCCAGCAGCTTGGGCCGAAGACAGATGAACACTGAAGCTTTCTTT. Its protein product is CASSLGRRQMNTEAFF.

The chain recombines TRBV28 with TRBJ1-2; 8 bases map to TRBD1. Looked up from germline, CDR1 is MDHEN and CDR2 is SYDVKM. This CDR3 has 14 residues. V lost 4 bases to trimming and J lost 3 bases; unmatched junction nucleotides: 4. The CDR3 protein is CASSSRQGYYGYTF. The CDR3 DNA sequence: TGTGCCAGCAGTTCAAGACAGGGGTACTATGGCTACACCTTC.

This chain links TRBV6-5 with TRBJ2-2; weak D call: TRBD2 (6 bases). The CDR3 covers 15 residues. Germline V gene lookup returns CDR1 MNHEY and CDR2 SVGAGI. V dropped 2 bases and J dropped 4 bases, with 11 bases sitting between them. CDR3 DNA: TGTGCCAGCAGTTACGACCAGGGAGGCACCGGGGAGCTGTTTTTT. The encoded protein is CASSYDQGGTGELFF.

The V gene is TRBV5-6, the J gene TRBJ2-7, with D perhaps TRBD1 (6 bases). CDR1 is SGHDT, CDR2 YYEEEE, per germline. Between the trimmed V and J ends, which lost 4 bases and 3 bases, there was a span of 14 bases. The CDR3 sequence is 14 residues long. The CDR3 loop is CASSPRDIFYEQYF. In DNA form, the CDR3 reads TGTGCCAGCAGCCCCCGGGACATTTTCTACGAGCAGTACTTC. The whole variable domain, filled in from reference TRBV5-6 and TRBJ2-7, reads DAGVTQSPTHLIKTRGQQVTLRCSPKSGHDTVSWYQQALGQGPQFIFQYYEEEERQRGNFPDRFSGHQFPNYSSELNVNALLLGDSALYLCASSPRDIFYEQYFGPGTRLTVT.

This clone appeared a single time. V usage is TRBV29-1 and J usage is TRBJ2-2, with 9 bases aligning to TRBD2. This CDR3 contains 17 residues. V was pared by 5 bases and J by 4 bases, with 14 bases of the junction left unmatched. Germline CDR1 and CDR2: SQVTM and ANQGSEA. CDR3 amino acids: CSVLTGTGTSSTGELFF. In DNA, the CDR3 is TGCAGCGTTTTGACAGGTACCGGGACTAGCTCCACCGGGGAGCTGTTTTTT.

This clone occurred once. This sequence joins TRBV5-4 and TRBJ1-4; 9 bases agree with TRBD1. In germline, CDR1 is SGHNT, CDR2 YYREEE (reference sequence). The CDR3 spans 17 residues. Trimming removed 4 bases from V and 5 bases from J; junction bases left unmatched: 12. The CDR3 loop is CASSLRTGALPNEKLFF. DNA for the CDR3: TGTGCCAGCAGCCTACGGACAGGGGCTCTTCCGAATGAAAAACTGTTTTTT.

This clone was counted a single time. This chain connects TRBV27 to TRBJ2-7; 9 bases match TRBD2. There are 13 residues in the CDR3. Germline lookup yields CDR1 MNHEY and CDR2 SMNVEV (reference sequence). J was trimmed by 5 bases and V by 4 bases; bases with no gene match: 3. CDR3 residues: CASSWTSEHEQYF. The CDR3 DNA follows: TGTGCCAGCAGTTGGACTAGCGAGCACGAGCAGTACTTC.

The V call is TRBV11-2, the J call TRBJ1-1, with D unclear. Trimming left V 4 bases short and J 6 bases short, with 6 bases between. The germline gives CDR1 SGHAT, CDR2 FQNNGV. The CDR3 sequence is 11 residues long. CDR3 in amino acids: CASSSRSEAFF. The CDR3 DNA follows: TGTGCCAGCAGCTCCAGATCTGAAGCTTTCTTT.

The J gene is TRBJ2-1, the V gene TRBV4-2, with TRBD1 as a possible D gene (6 bases). The germline V gene encodes CDR1 LGHNA and CDR2 YNFKEQ. CDR3 length: 17 residues. V shed 0 bases and J shed 7 bases, with 19 bases lying between them. DNA for the CDR3: TGTGCCAGCAGCCAAGACTTTATTACTGGGGGCGAGAATGAGCAGTTCTTC. Amino acids: CASSQDFITGGENEQFF.

V usage is TRBV25-1 and J usage is TRBJ2-7; D gene uncertain. There are 11 residues in the CDR3. Germline V gene sequence: CDR1 MGHDK, CDR2 SYGVNS. V was pared by 7 bases and J by 4 bases, with 8 bases between. DNA for the CDR3: TGTGCCAGCACTTTTGAGTACGAGCAGTACTTC. Protein: CASTFEYEQYF.

V and J are TRBV10-3 and TRBJ1-3; D possibly corresponds to TRBD1 (6 bases). The CDR3 has 13 amino acids. Germline CDR1 and CDR2: ENHRY and SYGVKD. The V end was cut by 10 bases, the J end by 0 bases, with 10 bases between. CDR3 residues: CATADSSGNTIYF. CDR3 sequence (DNA): TGTGCCACCGCGGACAGCTCTGGAAACACCATATATTTT.

V is TRBV28 and J is TRBJ1-5; no clear D. The germline CDR1 and CDR2 sequences are MDHEN and SYDVKM. Trimming removed 5 bases from V and 7 bases from J, with 12 bases in between. This CDR3 is built from 13 residues. The CDR3 sequence is CASSPLARQPQHF. In nucleotides, the CDR3 is TGTGCCAGCAGTCCATTAGCCAGACAGCCCCAGCATTTT. The variable domain in full, completed from reference TRBV28 and TRBJ1-5, reads DVKVTQSSRYLVKRTGEKVFLECVQDMDHENMFWYRQDPGLGLRLIYFSYDVKMKEKGDIPEGYSVSREKKERFSLILESASTNQTSMYLCASSPLARQPQHFGDGTRLSIL.

This chain links TRBV10-1 with TRBJ2-2, with a possible D match to TRBD1 (5 bases). The CDR3 consists of 14 residues. V was trimmed by 6 bases and J by 0 bases, leaving 8 bases between them. Germline values: CDR1 WNHNN, CDR2 SYGVQD (reference sequence). The CDR3: CASRETANTGELFF. As DNA, the CDR3 is TGCGCCAGCAGAGAGACAGCGAACACCGGGGAGCTGTTTTTT.

The chain recombines TRBV28 with TRBJ2-5; D perhaps matches TRBD2 (5 bases). Trimming pared 1 base from V and 2 bases from J, leaving 11 bases between. The CDR3 spans 15 residues. Germline loops: CDR1 MDHEN, CDR2 SYDVKM. CDR3 DNA: TGTGCCAGCAGTTTATTCGGAGGCAATCAAGAGACCCAGTACTTC. It codes for CASSLFGGNQETQYF.

This sequence joins TRBV5-6 and TRBJ2-5; D gene ambiguous. The CDR3 is 12 residues long. Germline-derived CDR1 and CDR2 are SGHDT and YYEEEE. Trimming pared 2 bases from V and 7 bases from J, leaving 9 bases between. CDR3 in DNA: TGTGCCAGCAGCTTCTTGGCTAGGACCCAGTACTTC. Protein: CASSFLARTQYF.

This clone is a singleton in its sample. The chain carries TRBV19 and TRBJ2-5; 10 nucleotides align to TRBD1. The CDR3 has 16 residues. The V gene end was trimmed by 1 base and the J gene end by 1 base; junction bases not matched to a gene: 3. The germline V gene has CDR1 LNHDA and CDR2 SQIVND (reference sequence). The CDR3 loop reads CASSIGGQGIQETQYF. In nucleotides, the CDR3 is TGTGCCAGTAGTATAGGGGGACAGGGGATCCAAGAGACCCAGTACTTC.

The chain links TRBV7-6 to TRBJ1-6, with 7 nucleotides matching TRBD1. The CDR3 is 15 residues long. Losses at the gene ends were 4 bases for V and 9 bases for J; bases not matched to a gene: 9. Germline CDR1 is SGHVS and CDR2 is FNYEAQ. CDR3 loop: CASSSGQAGASPLHF. CDR3 DNA sequence: TGTGCCAGCAGCTCCGGACAGGCTGGCGCTTCACCCCTCCACTTT. Looking up the rest from reference TRBV7-6 and TRBJ1-6 gives the full variable domain: GAGVSQSPRYKVTKRGQDVALRCDPISGHVSLYWYRQALGQGPEFLTYFNYEAQQDKSGLPNDRFSAERPEGSISTLTIQRTEQRDSAMYRCASSSGQAGASPLHFGNGTRLTVT.

The chain joins TRBV28 to TRBJ2-7; maybe TRBD2 (5 bases). CDR3 length equals 14 residues. The germline V gene encodes CDR1 MDHEN and CDR2 SYDVKM. Between the trimmed V and J ends, which lost 3 bases and 6 bases, there was a span of 15 bases. CDR3 coding DNA: TGTGCCAGCAGTTTGCCCCTAGGTGGAGGCGAGCAGTACTTC. The encoded protein is CASSLPLGGGEQYF.

V usage is TRBV9 and J usage is TRBJ2-2; tentatively, D is TRBD1 (5 bases). The CDR3 is made up of 14 amino acids. Germline CDR1 and CDR2: SGDLS and YYNGEE. V gave up 0 bases and J gave up 7 bases, with 10 bases separating them. The CDR3: CASSVAEGVGELFF. In nucleotides, the CDR3 is TGTGCCAGCAGCGTAGCTGAAGGGGTCGGGGAGCTGTTTTTT.

This chain uses TRBV25-1 with TRBJ2-5, with 7 nucleotides matching TRBD2. This CDR3 region has 12 residues. The junction had 4 bases not matched to a gene; V was cut back by 8 bases and J by 4 bases. The germline CDR1 and CDR2 sequences are MGHDK and SYGVNS. This CDR3 is CASGGGGETQYF. Written as DNA, the CDR3 is TGTGCCAGCGGTGGGGGGGGAGAGACCCAGTACTTC.

V and J are TRBV7-9 and TRBJ2-1; 8 positions match TRBD1. CDR1 is SEHNR and CDR2 is FQNEAQ in the germline V gene (reference sequence). V gave up 5 bases and J gave up 5 bases; unmatched junction bases: 5. CDR3 length: 14 residues. CDR3 amino acids: CASSRRDRNNEQFF. CDR3 in DNA: TGTGCCAGCAGCCGCAGGGACAGGAACAATGAGCAGTTCTTC.

The CDR3 reads CASSLGLAGGPGYNEQFF. DNA of the CDR3: TGCGCCAGCAGCCTGGGACTAGCGGGAGGGCCTGGCTACAATGAGCAGTTCTTC. The chain is built from TRBV5-1 and TRBJ2-1, with 16 nucleotides matching TRBD2. The CDR3 extends over 18 amino acids. Trimming at V came to 4 bases and at J to 3 bases, leaving 7 bases not matched to a gene. In germline, CDR1 is SGHRS, CDR2 YFSETQ.

The gene calls are TRBV7-9 and TRBJ2-2; possibly TRBD1 for D (5 bases). CDR1 is SEHNR, CDR2 FQNEAQ, per germline (reference sequence). Trimming took 5 bases from V and 5 from J, leaving 18 bases between them. This CDR3 spans 16 amino acids. The CDR3 here is CASSRGQGMSTGELFF. The CDR3 region has the DNA TGTGCCAGCAGCAGAGGCCAGGGAATGAGTACCGGGGAGCTGTTTTTT.

The chain carries TRBV2 and TRBJ2-1; D perhaps matches TRBD2 (6 bases). The V gene's germline CDR1 is SNHLY and CDR2 FYNNEI. The germline V and J ends were trimmed by 6 bases and 6 bases, with 12 bases remaining between them. CDR3 size: 13 residues. The CDR3 DNA is TGTGCCAGCAGCCTGACTAGTTCCAATGAGCAGTTCTTC. Protein sequence: CASSLTSSNEQFF.